This TCR beta chain stems from a study of OX40 agonist ivuxolimab in advanced cancers. Sequencing used immunoSEQ multiplex PCR; TCRdb keeps in-frame clones, though not all of them. The table lists fewer than 90,000 clones, around 86% of them singletons. V lost 5 bases to trimming and J lost 7 bases; unmatched junction nucleotides: 4. The CDR3 has 14 amino acids. From germline, CDR1 is GTSNPN and CDR2 SVGIG (reference sequence). The chain recombines TRBV30 with TRBJ2-1, with TRBD2 matching 14 bases. The source of this sequence is an adult with an advanced solid tumor such as melanoma, head and neck, liver or kidney cancer. The sample here was CD4+ or CD8+ T cells sorted from blood, taken in a trial of the OX40 agonist ivuxolimab. CDR3: CAWGTSGGRNEQFF. CDR3 in DNA: TGTGCCTGGGGGACTAGCGGGGGAAGGAATGAGCAGTTCTTC.